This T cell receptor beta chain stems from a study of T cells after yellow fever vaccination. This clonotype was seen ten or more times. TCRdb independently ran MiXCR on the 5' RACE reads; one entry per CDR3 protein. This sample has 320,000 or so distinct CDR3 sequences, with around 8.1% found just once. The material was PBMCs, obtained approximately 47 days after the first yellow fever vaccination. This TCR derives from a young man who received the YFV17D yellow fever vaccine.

CDR3 nucleotide sequence: TGTGCCAGCAGTTACACCCAGGGGGGTGCAGATACGCAGTATTTT. As protein: CASSYTQGGADTQYF. J is TRBJ2-3 and V is TRBV6-2 or TRBV6-3, with D possibly matching TRBD1 (7 bases). Germline V gene sequence: CDR1 MNHEY, CDR2 SVGEGT. The CDR3 spans 15 residues. V was trimmed by 2 bases and J by 4 bases, leaving 13 bases between them.